Listed below are T cell receptor beta chains from one sample, sequenced in a study of monozygotic twins with inflammatory bowel disease. TCRdb processed the 5' RACE reads again and assigns one entry to each CDR3 protein, with no DNA. The sample holds a few hundred thousand distinct CDR3 sequences. Sequenced material: blood. The origin of the receptors is a human donor with ulcerative colitis or Crohn's disease, or a healthy co-twin of an affected twin (not recorded which). CDR3s include the opening cysteine and the closing phenylalanine or tryptophan.

cdr3_length j_call v_call cdr3_aa
18 TRBJ2-1 TRBV9 CASSVWDRVSASYNEQFF
14 TRBJ1-5 TRBV5-1 CASSAGGRDQPQHF
16 TRBJ2-2 TRBV5-1 CASSLGGTLNTGELFF
15 TRBJ1-1 TRBV4-1 CASSLTTQGGTEAFF
15 TRBJ1-1 TRBV7-2 CASSFNLGGDTEAFF
16 TRBJ2-7 TRBV5-1 CASSLGAGGLSYEQYF
18 TRBJ1-2 TRBV5-1 CASSLARGDVLSDYGYTF
18 TRBJ2-2 TRBV9 CASSVGEGWGAHTGELFF
14 TRBJ1-5 TRBV18 CASSPDRGLQPQHF
14 TRBJ1-4 TRBV5-1 CASSLLPSNEKLFF
15 TRBJ1-1 TRBV5-1 CASRPRTGSDTEAFF
17 TRBJ1-5 TRBV19 CASKNRDRGLGNQPQHF
14 TRBJ1-1 TRBV12-3/TRBV12-4 CASSFTGFRTEAFF
16 TRBJ2-1 TRBV5-1 CASSLDGQTSYNEQFF
13 TRBJ1-6 TRBV27 CASRLLTDSPLHF
13 TRBJ1-2 TRBV7-2 CASTGGRVYGYTF
15 TRBJ2-5 TRBV5-1 CASSLEQSPSETQYF
15 TRBJ2-3 TRBV5-8 CASSLGGLNTDTQYF
17 TRBJ1-5 TRBV5-5 CASSIQTRGGPNQPQHF
17 TRBJ1-3 TRBV10-3 CAISESKRGISGNTIYF
14 TRBJ2-7 TRBV7-9 CASNSGGGVYEQYF
14 TRBJ2-2 TRBV4-2 CASSQLGGRGELFF
14 TRBJ2-3 TRBV10-2 CASNEGGALDTQYF
13 TRBJ2-1 TRBV20-1 CSARTSGYNEQFF
14 TRBJ1-6 TRBV12-3/TRBV12-4 CASSLNSGDSPLHF
15 TRBJ2-5 TRBV9 CASSSTPWGQETQYF
16 TRBJ2-4 TRBV12-3/TRBV12-4 CASSLQVTGPKNIQYF
13 TRBJ2-1 TRBV12-5 CASGLDRSGEQFF
15 TRBJ2-5 TRBV11-2 CASSLAPDRVETQYF
13 TRBJ1-5 TRBV30 CACGTGVHQPQHF
15 TRBJ2-2 TRBV4-1 CASMKGAANTGELFF
14 TRBJ2-5 TRBV5-1 CASSLDGTVETQYF
15 TRBJ1-5 TRBV27 CASRFTGLGGQPQHF
11 TRBJ2-5 TRBV7-9 CASSFTETQYF
15 TRBJ1-5 TRBV12-3/TRBV12-4 CASSLGDGRNQPQHF
15 TRBJ1-6 TRBV19 CASSMRGGRHSPLHF
16 TRBJ2-2 TRBV9 CASSVVGFVSAGELFF
16 TRBJ2-7 TRBV27 CASSLGPSGGDYEQYF